This T cell receptor beta chain was sequenced during a study of T cell responses to AZD1222 COVID-19 vaccine. General study points: Rises in breadth and depth of Spike-specific TCRs came after two AZD1222 doses. The reported proportion of spike-specific TCRs targeting unmutated variant regions was nearly half. The CD4 TCRs associated with vaccination extended across spike and predominated at 160-218 and 743-854. None of the repertoires were sampled until the peak T cell response had passed.

Sequencing used immunoSEQ multiplex PCR; TCRdb keeps in-frame clones, though not all of them. The repertoire holds 130,000 to 150,000 clones, approximately 86% seen once, with approximately 5.6% in the top ten. About this clone itself: The antigen is unknown.

Germline V lookup: CDR1 LNHDA, CDR2 SQIVND (reference sequence). Trimming shortened V by 9 bases and J by 11 bases, and 14 bases separated the two germline ends. CDR3 length: 11 amino acids. V usage is TRBV19 and J usage is TRBJ1-5; D call uncertain. The sample in question was peripheral blood, obtained 28 days after the second dose of the MenACWY control vaccine. The source is an adult who received the MenACWY meningococcal vaccine as a control. This CDR3 is CASGPPETQHF. CDR3 nucleotides: TGTGCCAGCGGACCGCCAGAGACCCAGCATTTT.